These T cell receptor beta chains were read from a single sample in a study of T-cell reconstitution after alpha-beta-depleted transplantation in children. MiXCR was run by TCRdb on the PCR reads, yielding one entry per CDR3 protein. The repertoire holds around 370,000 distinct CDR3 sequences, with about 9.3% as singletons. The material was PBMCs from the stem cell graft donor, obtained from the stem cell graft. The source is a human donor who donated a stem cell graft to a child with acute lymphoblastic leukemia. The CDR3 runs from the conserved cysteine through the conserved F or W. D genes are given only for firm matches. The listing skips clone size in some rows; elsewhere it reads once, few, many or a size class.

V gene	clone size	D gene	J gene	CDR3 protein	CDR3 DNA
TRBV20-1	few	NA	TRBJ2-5	CSATGLYQETQYF	TGCAGTGCGACCGGACTGTATCAAGAGACCCAGTACTTC
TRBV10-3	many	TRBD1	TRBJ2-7	CAISEPQTGTYEQYF	TGTGCCATCAGTGAGCCCCAGACAGGGACATACGAGCAGTACTTC
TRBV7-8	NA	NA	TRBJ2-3	CASSLILERTDTQYF	TGTGCCAGCAGCTTAATTTTAGAACGCACAGATACGCAGTATTTT
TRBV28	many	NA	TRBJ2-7	CASRAFEYEQYF	TGTGCCAGCAGGGCCTTTGAGTACGAGCAGTACTTC
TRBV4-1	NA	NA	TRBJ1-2	CASSPGTGRTNYGYTF	TGCGCCAGCAGCCCGGGAACGGGCAGAACCAACTATGGCTACACCTTC
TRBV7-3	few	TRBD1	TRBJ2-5	CASSTTSGGVETQYF	TGTGCCAGCAGCACTACCTCAGGGGGCGTTGAGACCCAGTACTTC
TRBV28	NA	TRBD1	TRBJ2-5	CAGSQQGAWETQYF	TGTGCCGGCAGTCAGCAGGGGGCTTGGGAGACCCAGTACTTC
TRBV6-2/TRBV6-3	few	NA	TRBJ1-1	CASSYSRHGGLNTEAFF	TGTGCCAGCAGTTACTCGAGGCATGGGGGGCTGAACACTGAAGCTTTCTTT
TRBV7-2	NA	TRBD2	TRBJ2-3	CASSLRERADTQYF	TGTGCCAGCAGCTTGCGGGAGAGGGCAGATACGCAGTATTTT
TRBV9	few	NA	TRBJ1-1	CASSVDFHPSNTEAFF	TGTGCCAGCAGCGTAGATTTCCACCCCAGCAACACTGAAGCTTTCTTT
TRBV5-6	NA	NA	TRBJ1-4	CASSDQGTNEKLFF	TGTGCCAGCAGCGACCAGGGAACTAATGAAAAACTGTTTTTT
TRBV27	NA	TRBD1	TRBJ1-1	CASRLDREEAEAFF	TGTGCCAGCAGGCTAGACAGGGAAGAGGCTGAAGCTTTCTTT
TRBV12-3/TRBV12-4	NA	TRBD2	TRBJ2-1	CTSSLGRTLSRGAGGEQFF	TGTACCAGCAGTTTAGGGCGTACCCTAAGTCGGGGAGCGGGGGGTGAGCAGTTCTTC
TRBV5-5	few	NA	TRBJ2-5	CASSSGTLYQETQYF	TGTGCCAGCAGCTCCGGGACGTTATACCAAGAGACCCAGTACTTC
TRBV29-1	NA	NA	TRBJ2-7	CSVGLGSYEQYF	TGCAGCGTTGGGTTAGGCTCCTACGAGCAGTACTTC
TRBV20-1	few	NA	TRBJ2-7	CSARDSTGLNSYEQYF	TGCAGTGCTAGAGATAGTACGGGACTGAACTCCTACGAGCAGTACTTC
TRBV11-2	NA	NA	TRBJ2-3	CASSLGETSTDTQYF	TGTGCCAGCAGCTTAGGCGAAACTAGCACAGATACGCAGTATTTT
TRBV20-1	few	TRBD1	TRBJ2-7	CSAYPDRGRLGEQYF	TGCAGTGCTTACCCGGACAGGGGGCGACTTGGCGAGCAGTACTTC
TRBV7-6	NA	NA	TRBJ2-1	CASSLLDMAEQFF	TGTGCCAGCAGCCTACTAGACATGGCTGAGCAGTTCTTC
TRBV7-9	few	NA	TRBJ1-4	CASSSDQGNEKLFF	TGTGCCAGCAGCTCAGATCAGGGTAATGAAAAACTGTTTTTT
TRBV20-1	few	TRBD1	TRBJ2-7	CSARGQGAHEQYF	TGCAGTGCTAGAGGACAGGGGGCCCACGAGCAGTACTTC
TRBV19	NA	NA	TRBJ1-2	CASSMSLFNYGYTF	TGTGCCAGTAGTATGTCGCTCTTCAACTATGGCTACACCTTC
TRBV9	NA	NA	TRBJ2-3	CASSPRAVLTDTQYF	TGTGCCAGCAGTCCCCGCGCGGTACTCACAGATACGCAGTATTTT
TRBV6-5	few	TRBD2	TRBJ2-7	CASSYFGTSGRAGNEQYF	TGTGCCAGCAGTTACTTCGGGACTAGCGGGAGGGCGGGGAACGAGCAGTACTTC
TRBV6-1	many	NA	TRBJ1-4	CASRNGGTVEKLFF	TGTGCCAGCAGAAACGGGGGAACGGTTGAAAAACTGTTTTTT
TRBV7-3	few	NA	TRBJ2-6	CASSPLGRGANVLTF	TGTGCCAGCAGCCCTCTCGGACGCGGGGCCAACGTCCTGACTTTC
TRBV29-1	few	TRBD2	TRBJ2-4	CSVSGLAGVAKNIQYF	TGCAGCGTTTCGGGACTAGCGGGAGTAGCCAAAAACATTCAGTACTTC
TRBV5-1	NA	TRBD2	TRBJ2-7	CASSWGLAGGLPYEQYF	TGCGCCAGCAGCTGGGGACTAGCGGGAGGTCTCCCCTACGAGCAGTACTTC
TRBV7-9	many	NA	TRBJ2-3	CASKGEPDTQYF	TGTGCCAGCAAGGGGGAGCCCGATACGCAGTATTTT
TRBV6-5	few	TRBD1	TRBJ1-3	CASSLFGTGVRNTIYF	TGTGCCAGCAGTTTGTTCGGGACAGGGGTCAGAAACACCATATATTTT
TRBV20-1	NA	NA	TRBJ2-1	CSWGQGRDNEQFF	TGCAGTTGGGGGCAGGGTAGGGACAATGAGCAGTTCTTC
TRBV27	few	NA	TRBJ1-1	CAIPGGWLNTEAFF	TGTGCCATCCCGGGAGGATGGTTGAACACTGAAGCTTTCTTT
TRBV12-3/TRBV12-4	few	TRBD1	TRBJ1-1	CASRPGTGVGNTEAFF	TGTGCCAGCAGACCCGGGACAGGGGTTGGGAACACTGAAGCTTTCTTT
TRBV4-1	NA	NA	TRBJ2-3	CASSQVRVMRTDTQYF	TGCGCCAGCAGCCAAGTCAGGGTTATGAGGACAGATACGCAGTATTTT
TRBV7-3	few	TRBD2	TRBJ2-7	CASSLLAGVDEQYF	TGTGCCAGCAGCTTACTAGCGGGAGTTGACGAGCAGTACTTC
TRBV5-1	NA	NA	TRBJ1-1	CASRWGNTEAFF	TGCGCCAGCAGATGGGGGAACACTGAAGCTTTCTTT
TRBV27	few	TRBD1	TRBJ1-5	CASSRQGVEPQHF	TGTGCCAGCAGTCGACAGGGGGTGGAGCCCCAGCATTTT
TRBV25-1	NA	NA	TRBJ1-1	CASSELRLRNTEAFF	TGTGCCAGCAGTGAATTAAGGTTGCGGAACACTGAAGCTTTCTTT
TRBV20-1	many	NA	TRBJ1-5	CSASGRGNQPQHF	TGCAGTGCTAGTGGGCGGGGCAATCAGCCCCAGCATTTT
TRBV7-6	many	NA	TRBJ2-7	CASSYASAGYYEQYF	TGTGCCAGCAGCTACGCCAGTGCAGGGTACTACGAGCAGTACTTC
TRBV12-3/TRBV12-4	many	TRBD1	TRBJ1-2	CASSSNRDRSGYTF	TGTGCCAGCAGTTCCAACCGGGACAGAAGTGGCTACACCTTC
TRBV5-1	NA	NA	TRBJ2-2	CASSLGSVAGELFF	TGCGCCAGCAGCTTGGGTTCAGTCGCCGGGGAGCTGTTTTTT